This T cell receptor beta chain was sequenced during a study of T cell repertoires in cytomegalovirus infection. Study-level background: Public TCR beta signatures indicated both CMV infection and matching HLA type. General study results and limits: HLA-C-restricted CMV-specific TCR beta clonotypes were dominant in the ex vivo response. Summed public TCR beta family frequency identified CMV carriers bearing the relevant HLA.

This clonotype was seen ten or more times. The target antigen is unknown. The V segment lost 5 bases and the J segment 0 bases; nucleotides outside the gene matches: 12. Looked up from germline, CDR1 is SGHTA and CDR2 is FQGNSA. There are 19 residues in the CDR3. TCRdb recomputed calls from the reads with MiXCR, one row per CDR3 protein. The data contain roughly 120,000 distinct CDR3 sequences, around 9.1% of them singletons. This sequence joins TRBV7-2 and TRBJ1-6; 8 positions agree with TRBD1. The sequencing input was PBMCs, sequenced either directly or after in vitro stimulation (not recorded which). The sequence derives from a human donor in good health (CMV status not recorded). Some clones in this sample may be carry-over from other donors' samples. The CDR3 DNA sequence: TGTGCCAGCAGCCCAGACAGGGGTTGGGGGGTCTCCTATAATTCACCCCTCCACTTT. Translation: CASSPDRGWGVSYNSPLHF.